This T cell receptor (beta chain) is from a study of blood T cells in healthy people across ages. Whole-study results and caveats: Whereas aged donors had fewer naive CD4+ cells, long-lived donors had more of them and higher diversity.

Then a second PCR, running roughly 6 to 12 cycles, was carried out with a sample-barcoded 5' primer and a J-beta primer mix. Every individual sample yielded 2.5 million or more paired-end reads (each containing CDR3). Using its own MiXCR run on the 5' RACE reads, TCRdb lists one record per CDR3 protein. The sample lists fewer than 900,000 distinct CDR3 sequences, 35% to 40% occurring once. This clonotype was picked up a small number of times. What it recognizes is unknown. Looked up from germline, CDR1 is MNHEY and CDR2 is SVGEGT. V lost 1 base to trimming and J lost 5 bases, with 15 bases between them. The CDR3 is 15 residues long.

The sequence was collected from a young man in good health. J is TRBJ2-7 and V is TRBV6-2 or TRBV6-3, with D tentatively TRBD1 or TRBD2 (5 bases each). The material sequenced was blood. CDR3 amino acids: CASSYWDALSNEQYF. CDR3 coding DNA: TGTGCCAGCAGTTACTGGGACGCTCTTTCCAACGAGCAGTACTTC.